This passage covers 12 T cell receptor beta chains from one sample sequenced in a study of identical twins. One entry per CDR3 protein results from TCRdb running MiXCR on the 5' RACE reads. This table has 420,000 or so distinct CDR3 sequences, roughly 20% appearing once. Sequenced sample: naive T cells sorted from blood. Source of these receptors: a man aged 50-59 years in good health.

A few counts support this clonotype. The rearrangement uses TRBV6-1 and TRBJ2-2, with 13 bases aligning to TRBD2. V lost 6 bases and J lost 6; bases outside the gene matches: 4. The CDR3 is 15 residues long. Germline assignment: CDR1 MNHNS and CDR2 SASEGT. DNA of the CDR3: TGTGCCAGCAGCCCTACTAGCGGGAGGGCCGGGGAGCTGTTTTTT. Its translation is CASSPTSGRAGELFF.

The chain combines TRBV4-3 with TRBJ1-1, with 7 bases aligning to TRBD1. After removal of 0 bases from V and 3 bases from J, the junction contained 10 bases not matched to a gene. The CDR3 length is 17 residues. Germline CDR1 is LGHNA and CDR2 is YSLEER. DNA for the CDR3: TGCGCCAGCAGCCAAGATCCCGCGACAGGGCGCTACACTGAAGCTTTCTTT. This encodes CASSQDPATGRYTEAFF.

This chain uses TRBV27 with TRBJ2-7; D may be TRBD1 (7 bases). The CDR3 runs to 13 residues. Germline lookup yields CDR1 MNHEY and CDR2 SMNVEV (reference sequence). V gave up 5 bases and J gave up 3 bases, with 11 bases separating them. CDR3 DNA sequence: TGTGCCAGCAGTCGACAGGGAGGCTACGAGCAGTACTTC. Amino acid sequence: CASSRQGGYEQYF.

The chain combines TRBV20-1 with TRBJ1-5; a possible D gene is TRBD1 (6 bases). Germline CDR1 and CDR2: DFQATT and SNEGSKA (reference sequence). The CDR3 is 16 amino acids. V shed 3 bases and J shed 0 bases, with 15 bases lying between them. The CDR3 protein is CSASGGQGYSNQPQHF. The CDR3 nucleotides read TGCAGTGCTAGTGGGGGGCAGGGATATAGCAATCAGCCCCAGCATTTT.

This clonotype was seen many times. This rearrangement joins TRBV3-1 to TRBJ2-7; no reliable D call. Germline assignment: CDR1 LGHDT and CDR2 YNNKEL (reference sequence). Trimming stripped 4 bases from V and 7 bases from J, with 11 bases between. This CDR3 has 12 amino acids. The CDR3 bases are TGTGCCAGCAGCCTACAAGGGCCGGAGCAGTACTTC. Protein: CASSLQGPEQYF.

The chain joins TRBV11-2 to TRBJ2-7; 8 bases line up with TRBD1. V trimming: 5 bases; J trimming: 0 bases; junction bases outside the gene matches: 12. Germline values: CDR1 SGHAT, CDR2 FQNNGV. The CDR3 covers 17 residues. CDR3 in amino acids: CASSLRTGPWSSYEQYF. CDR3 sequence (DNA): TGTGCCAGCAGCCTCCGGACAGGGCCGTGGAGCTCCTACGAGCAGTACTTC.

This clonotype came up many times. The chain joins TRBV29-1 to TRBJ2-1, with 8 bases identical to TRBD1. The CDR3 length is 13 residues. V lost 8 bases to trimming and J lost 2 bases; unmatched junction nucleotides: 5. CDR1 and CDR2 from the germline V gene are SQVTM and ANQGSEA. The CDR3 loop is CSSGTGPYNEQFF. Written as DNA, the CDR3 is TGCAGCTCCGGGACAGGACCCTACAATGAGCAGTTCTTC.

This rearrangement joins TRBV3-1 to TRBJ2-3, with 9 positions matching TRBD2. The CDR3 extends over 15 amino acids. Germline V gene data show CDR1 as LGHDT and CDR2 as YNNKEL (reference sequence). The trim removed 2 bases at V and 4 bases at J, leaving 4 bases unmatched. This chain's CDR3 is CASSQLGLAADTQYF. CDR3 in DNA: TGTGCCAGCAGCCAACTGGGACTAGCCGCAGATACGCAGTATTTT.

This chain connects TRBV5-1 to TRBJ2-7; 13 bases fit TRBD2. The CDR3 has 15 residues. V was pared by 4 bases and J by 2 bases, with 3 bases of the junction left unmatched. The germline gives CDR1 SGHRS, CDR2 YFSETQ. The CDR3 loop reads CASSSGTSGAYEQYF. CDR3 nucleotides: TGCGCCAGCAGCAGTGGGACTAGCGGGGCCTACGAGCAGTACTTC.

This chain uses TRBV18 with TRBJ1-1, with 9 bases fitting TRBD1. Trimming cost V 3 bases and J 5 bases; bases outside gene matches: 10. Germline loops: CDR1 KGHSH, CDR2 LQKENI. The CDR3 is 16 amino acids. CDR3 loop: CASSPGTGRIGTEAFF. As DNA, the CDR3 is TGTGCCAGCTCACCTGGGACAGGGCGTATTGGGACTGAAGCTTTCTTT.

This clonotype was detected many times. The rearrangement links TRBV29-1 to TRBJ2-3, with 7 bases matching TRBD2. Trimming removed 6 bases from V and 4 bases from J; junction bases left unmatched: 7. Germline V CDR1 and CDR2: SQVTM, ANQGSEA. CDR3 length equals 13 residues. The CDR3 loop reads CSVASGMSDTQYF. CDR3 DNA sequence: TGCAGCGTCGCCAGCGGGATGTCAGATACGCAGTATTTT.

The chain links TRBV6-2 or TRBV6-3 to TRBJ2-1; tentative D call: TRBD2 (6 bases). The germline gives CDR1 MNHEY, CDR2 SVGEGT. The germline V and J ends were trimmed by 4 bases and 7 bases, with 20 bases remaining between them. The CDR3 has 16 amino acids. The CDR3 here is CASSCSTYSGFNEQFF. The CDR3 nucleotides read TGTGCCAGCAGTTGCTCGACGTATAGCGGATTTAATGAGCAGTTCTTC.